This passage covers 27 T cell receptor beta chains from one sample sequenced in a study of cytomegalovirus exposure and HLA in healthy donors. The repertoire was sequenced with immunoSEQ multiplex PCR; TCRdb's copy has only in-frame clones and lacks some. The sample lists 140,000 or so clones, over 80% seen once, with about 4.9% in the top ten. Sequencing was performed on PBMCs. The receptors here all came from a man between 18 and 29 years old in good health and CMV-seropositive.

This chain links TRBV12-5 with TRBJ1-4, with D maybe TRBD1 (5 bases). Germline CDR1 is LGHNT and CDR2 is FRNRAP. The CDR3 runs to 17 residues. Trimming cost V 0 bases and J 8 bases, with 19 bases left between them. The DNA of the CDR3 is TGTGCTAGTGGTTTGGTACTTGGAGGGACCCCAGGGGAAAAACTGTTTTTT. This gives the protein CASGLVLGGTPGEKLFF. Complete variable domain (other parts from reference TRBV12-5 and TRBJ1-4): DARVTQTPRHKVTEMGQEVTMRCQPILGHNTVFWYRQTMMQGLELLAYFRNRAPLDDSGMPKDRFSAEMPDATLATLKIQPSEPRDSAVYFCASGLVLGGTPGEKLFFGSGTQLSVL.

Only one count was recorded for this clone. The rearrangement joins TRBV28 to TRBJ2-7; 9 positions match TRBD1. Germline CDR1 and CDR2: MDHEN and SYDVKM. Germline trimming cut 10 bases from V and 4 bases from J; bases unmatched to any gene: 8. CDR3 length equals 13 residues. CDR3 nucleotide sequence: TGTGCCACCGAGGACAGGGGTGCGTACGAGCAGTACTTC. Translating gives CATEDRGAYEQYF.

This chain links TRBV6-1 with TRBJ2-5, with TRBD2 identical over 7 bases. With 7 bases clipped from V and 5 bases from J, the junction kept 10 bases outside the gene matches. This CDR3 comprises 14 residues. CDR1 is MNHNS and CDR2 is SASEGT in the germline V gene. The CDR3 coding sequence is TGTGCCAGCAACGGACTAGTATCCGGGGAGACCCAGTACTTC. Translated: CASNGLVSGETQYF.

The rearrangement joins TRBV10-1 to TRBJ2-1; TRBD2 matches at 11 bases. Germline loops: CDR1 WNHNN, CDR2 SYGVQD (reference sequence). V dropped 4 bases and J dropped 13; count of bases not matched to a gene: 6. The CDR3 has 13 residues. The CDR3, as DNA: TGCGCCAGCAGTGTGAATAGCGGGAGGGGCCAGTTCTTC. Its translation: CASSVNSGRGQFF.

This chain connects TRBV7-9 to TRBJ2-1, with D perhaps matching TRBD1 (6 bases). V was trimmed by 8 bases and J by 5 bases, leaving 10 bases between them. This CDR3 has 12 residues. Germline CDR1 and CDR2: SEHNR and FQNEAQ (reference sequence). The DNA for the CDR3 is TGTGCCAGCGGGGGCCAGAACAATGAGCAGTTCTTC. Its protein product is CASGGQNNEQFF.

The chain joins TRBV30 to TRBJ2-7; D might be TRBD2 (5 bases). The germline V gene encodes CDR1 GTSNPN and CDR2 SVGIG (reference sequence). The V and J ends lost 2 bases and 1 base respectively, with 6 bases between them. This CDR3 region has 12 residues. CDR3 residues: CAWSRTSYEQYF. For the CDR3, the DNA is TGTGCCTGGAGTAGGACTTCCTACGAGCAGTACTTC.

The rearrangement uses TRBV5-6 and TRBJ2-1; the match to TRBD2 covers 10 bases. CDR1 SGHDT and CDR2 YYEEEE come from the germline V gene. This CDR3 comprises 15 residues. The trim removed 4 bases at V and 6 bases at J, leaving 7 bases unmatched. The chain's CDR3 is CASSPTSGASNEQFF. In DNA form, the CDR3 reads TGTGCCAGCAGCCCCACTAGCGGGGCGAGCAATGAGCAGTTCTTC.

V gene TRBV15 combines with J gene TRBJ2-2, with 7 positions matching TRBD1. The CDR3 loop spans 16 amino acids. In germline, CDR1 is LNHNV, CDR2 YYDKDF (reference sequence). The junction had 8 bases not matched to a gene; V was cut back by 0 bases and J by 7 bases. The CDR3 DNA sequence: TGTGCCACCAGCAGAGATCGGACAGGTTGGATCGGGGAGCTGTTTTTT. Residues: CATSRDRTGWIGELFF.

The chain couples TRBV7-8 to TRBJ2-3; D unresolved. The germline gives CDR1 SGHVS, CDR2 FQNEAQ. The CDR3 spans 12 residues. V was pared by 5 bases and J by 11 bases, with 14 bases between. For the CDR3, the DNA is TGTGCCAGCAGCCCTCGGTCTCAACGGCAGTATTTT. It translates to CASSPRSQRQYF.

CDR3 residues: CASSPPGQTGYGYTF. CDR3 DNA sequence: TGTGCCAGCTCACCACCGGGACAGACGGGCTATGGCTACACCTTC. This rearrangement joins TRBV18 to TRBJ1-2; 7 bases align to TRBD1. The CDR3 contains 15 residues. V was clipped by 0 bases and J by 4 bases; unmatched bases: 5. Germline CDR1 and CDR2: KGHSH and LQKENI.

The chain combines TRBV6-6 with TRBJ1-4; D gene ambiguous. Trimming stripped 9 bases from V and 6 bases from J, with 11 bases between. CDR1 and CDR2 from the germline V gene are MNHNY and SVGAGI (reference sequence). The CDR3 is 12 residues long. The CDR3 nucleotides read TGTGCCAGATCCGGAGGTCATGAAAAACTGTTTTTT. Encoded protein: CARSGGHEKLFF.

This rearrangement joins TRBV4-1 to TRBJ1-2, with D unclear. Germline V CDR1 and CDR2: MGHRA, YSYEKL. This CDR3 has 12 amino acids. Between the trimmed V and J ends, which lost 4 bases and 1 base, there was a span of 4 bases. In DNA form, the CDR3 reads TGCGCCAGCAGCCGCGATAACTATGGCTACACCTTC. Protein sequence: CASSRDNYGYTF.

The rearrangement links TRBV23-1 to TRBJ2-5; D is ambiguous. TRBV23-1 is designated an ORF whose function remains uncertain. The length of the CDR3 is 10 residues. V was trimmed by 10 bases and J by 3 bases, leaving 6 bases between them. The DNA of the CDR3 is TGCGCCACACAAGAAGAGACCCAGTACTTC. This encodes CATQEETQYF.

DNA of the CDR3: TGTGCCAGCAGTGAACCGGGGGGCTCCTACGAGCAGTACTTC. Translation: CASSEPGGSYEQYF. The V gene is TRBV6-1, the J gene TRBJ2-7; 7 bases match TRBD2. The ends lost 2 bases at V and 0 bases at J; junction bases unmatched: 1. This CDR3 has 14 residues. Germline lookup yields CDR1 MNHNS and CDR2 SASEGT.

This clone was found once. The V gene is TRBV5-5, the J gene TRBJ1-3; D is possibly TRBD1 (5 bases). The germline gives CDR1 SGHKS, CDR2 YYEKEE (reference sequence). V dropped 2 bases and J dropped 2 bases, with 8 bases sitting between them. The CDR3 sequence is 14 residues long. The CDR3 sequence: CASSLSGTGNTIYF. CDR3 bases: TGTGCCAGCAGCTTATCAGGGACTGGAAACACCATATATTTT.

V usage is TRBV6-4 and J usage is TRBJ2-7; 13 positions agree with TRBD2. The CDR3 length is 17 residues. V dropped 6 bases and J dropped 7; count of bases not matched to a gene: 15. Germline lookup yields CDR1 MRHNA and CDR2 SNTAGT. In nucleotides, the CDR3 is TGTGCCAGCAGCGTACTCAGAGGGACTAGCGGGACTCATGAGCAGTACTTC. Protein: CASSVLRGTSGTHEQYF.

The rearrangement uses TRBV5-4 and TRBJ2-7; TRBD1 aligns across 8 bases. The CDR3 extends over 15 amino acids. The trim removed 4 bases at V and 2 bases at J, leaving 8 bases unmatched. Germline-derived CDR1 and CDR2 are SGHNT and YYREEE (reference sequence). The CDR3 region is CASSPGGTGPYEQYF. CDR3 coding DNA: TGTGCCAGCAGCCCTGGGGGGACAGGCCCCTACGAGCAGTACTTC. The full variable domain, completed using reference TRBV5-4 and TRBJ2-7, is ETGVTQSPTHLIKTRGQQVTLRCSSQSGHNTVSWYQQALGQGPQFIFQYYREEENGRGNFPPRFSGLQFPNYSSELNVNALELDDSALYLCASSPGGTGPYEQYFGPGTRLTVT.

The chain couples TRBV5-5 to TRBJ2-2; perhaps TRBD2 as D (6 bases). From germline, CDR1 is SGHKS and CDR2 YYEKEE (reference sequence). V shed 0 bases and J shed 0 bases, with 6 bases lying between them. This CDR3 is built from 15 residues. The CDR3 loop reads CASSLGLANTGELFF. DNA for the CDR3: TGTGCCAGCAGCTTGGGACTAGCGAACACCGGGGAGCTGTTTTTT.

This sequence joins TRBV30 and TRBJ2-1, with D uncertain. Trimming left V 1 base short and J 9 bases short, with 10 bases between. The CDR3 extends over 12 amino acids. Germline CDR1 is GTSNPN and CDR2 is SVGIG (reference sequence). In DNA form, the CDR3 reads TGTGCCTGGAGTGGCCGCTTAGTTGAGCAGTTCTTC. As protein: CAWSGRLVEQFF.

The chain joins TRBV6-1 to TRBJ1-5; 7 bases align to TRBD1. Germline CDR1 is MNHNS and CDR2 is SASEGT. Trimming removed 3 bases from V and 3 bases from J; junction bases left unmatched: 11. The CDR3 is made up of 17 amino acids. The CDR3 here is CASSDPGQMRFNQPQHF. DNA for the CDR3: TGTGCCAGCAGTGACCCGGGACAGATGCGGTTCAATCAGCCCCAGCATTTT.

The chain combines TRBV28 with TRBJ1-6; the match to TRBD1 covers 9 bases. From germline, CDR1 is MDHEN and CDR2 SYDVKM. V shed 3 bases and J 10 bases; nucleotides not matched to a gene: 7. The CDR3 has 15 residues. CDR3 sequence reads: CASSLPGTGSSPLHF. The CDR3, as DNA: TGTGCCAGCAGTTTGCCCGGGACAGGGTCGTCACCCCTCCACTTT.

The rearrangement uses TRBV14 and TRBJ2-1, with D possibly being TRBD2 (5 bases). The V gene's germline CDR1 is SGHDN and CDR2 FVKESK. With 7 bases removed from V and 8 bases from J, the gap between germline ends came to 21 bases. The CDR3 consists of 15 residues. In DNA form, the CDR3 reads TGTGCCAGCAACCCCAGCGGACCACCCTCGGATGAGCAGTTCTTC. Translated, it gives CASNPSGPPSDEQFF.

The rearrangement uses TRBV5-1 and TRBJ1-4; no clear D. V was clipped by 6 bases and J by 5 bases, with 14 bases between them. Germline CDR1 and CDR2: SGHRS and YFSETQ. CDR3 length: 14 amino acids. This chain's CDR3 is CASTNNDRNEKLFF. DNA of the CDR3: TGCGCCAGCACGAACAACGATCGAAATGAAAAACTGTTTTTT.

The chain joins TRBV19 to TRBJ1-2, with TRBD1 identical over 10 bases. V lost 6 bases and J lost 3; bases outside the gene matches: 7. The CDR3 spans 15 residues. Germline V gives CDR1 LNHDA, CDR2 SQIVND (reference sequence). As DNA, the CDR3 is TGTGCCAGTAGGATGGGACAGGGGCGGGACTATGGCTACACCTTC. Encoded protein: CASRMGQGRDYGYTF.

This chain links TRBV5-1 with TRBJ1-1; no definite D call. Germline CDR1 is SGHRS and CDR2 is YFSETQ. The V end was cut by 4 bases, the J end by 1 base, with 11 bases between. There are 14 residues in the CDR3. The CDR3 loop reads CASSRVGSNTEAFF. The CDR3 DNA reads as TGCGCCAGCAGCCGGGTAGGTTCGAACACTGAAGCTTTCTTT. The whole variable domain, filled in from reference TRBV5-1 and TRBJ1-1, reads KAGVTQTPRYLIKTRGQQVTLSCSPISGHRSVSWYQQTPGQGLQFLFEYFSETQRNKGNFPGRFSGRQFSNSRSEMNVSTLELGDSALYLCASSRVGSNTEAFFGQGTRLTVV.

This rearrangement joins TRBV7-3 to TRBJ2-4, with no clear D. V was trimmed by 4 bases and J by 0 bases, leaving 10 bases between them. The CDR3 is made up of 15 amino acids. Per the germline V gene, CDR1 is SGHTA and CDR2 is FQGTGA. The CDR3 nucleotides read TGTGCCAGCAGCTCCCTGAGGCAAGCCAAAAACATTCAGTACTTC. Translating gives CASSSLRQAKNIQYF.

The chain combines TRBV21-1 with TRBJ1-4; TRBD1 is taken as the D call from the table, unchecked against the DNA. TRBV21-1 is given as a pseudogene. This CDR3 is built from 14 residues. This CDR3 reads CASSTNRVSGVLFF. The DNA of the CDR3 is TGTGCCAGCAGCACAAACAGGGTCAGCGGAGTACTGTTTTTT.